Shown below are 14 T cell receptor beta chains from a single sample sequenced in a study of blood T cell repertoires in COVID-19 (TCRdb year 2020). The library was produced with the immunoSEQ multiplex PCR assay. TCRdb carries this immuneACCESS record with in-frame sequences only. Its versions omit some clonotypes, under half of them owing to an unresolved V gene in the studies checked, with the rest unexplained. The sample records under 30,000 clones, about 88% of which are singletons. Roughly a fifth of the sample belongs to the ten largest clones. Sequences were obtained from peripheral blood. All receptors derive from a human donor in a cohort sampled during active COVID-19.

This chain links TRBV6-5 with TRBJ2-1; 8 positions match TRBD2. Germline lookup yields CDR1 MNHEY and CDR2 SVGAGI. V shed 4 bases and J 4 bases; nucleotides not matched to a gene: 6. The CDR3 length is 15 residues. Written as DNA, the CDR3 is TGTGCCAGCAGTTGGAGCGGGAGAGGTTACAATGAGCAGTTCTTC. Translated: CASSWSGRGYNEQFF.

The CDR3 DNA follows: TGTGCCAGCAGTTCCTTAGCGGGAGATTGGGATGAGCAGTTCTTC. Protein: CASSSLAGDWDEQFF. The chain uses TRBV28 and TRBJ2-1; 9 bases agree with TRBD2. Germline CDR1 reads MDHEN; CDR2 reads SYDVKM. Trimming cost V 4 bases and J 8 bases; bases outside gene matches: 9. This CDR3 has 15 amino acids.

V is TRBV19 and J is TRBJ2-5; D is possibly TRBD1 (6 bases). Trimming pared 6 bases from V and 5 bases from J, leaving 22 bases between. CDR3 length equals 16 residues. Germline CDR1 LNHDA, CDR2 SQIVND (reference sequence). DNA of the CDR3: TGTGCCAGTAGGGAAGCACAGGGCAGAGGTGCGGAGACCCAGTACTTC. Amino acids: CASREAQGRGAETQYF.

This clone has a handful of counts. The chain carries TRBV18 and TRBJ1-2; 7 bases agree with TRBD1. With V trimmed by 4 bases and J by 6 bases, 14 bases remained unmatched. This CDR3 region has 16 residues. Germline assignment: CDR1 KGHSH and CDR2 LQKENI. CDR3 residues: CASSRTTTGPRDGYTF. As DNA, the CDR3 is TGTGCCAGCTCACGCACGACGACAGGGCCTAGGGATGGCTACACCTTC.

This chain uses TRBV5-5 with TRBJ2-7; 7 bases are shared with TRBD1. Per the germline V gene, CDR1 is SGHKS and CDR2 is YYEKEE (reference sequence). Trimming removed 2 bases from V and 4 bases from J; junction bases left unmatched: 9. The CDR3 is made up of 15 amino acids. The CDR3 DNA reads as TGTGCCAGCAGCTTAACAGGGGCCGACCGTTACGAGCAGTACTTC. It translates to CASSLTGADRYEQYF.

This clone was counted between two and nine times. V gene TRBV2 combines with J gene TRBJ2-7, with D maybe TRBD1 (6 bases). The V gene's germline CDR1 is SNHLY and CDR2 FYNNEI. Trimming took 6 bases from V and 5 from J, leaving 17 bases between them. This CDR3 is 14 amino acids long. The CDR3 region has the DNA TGTGCCAGCAGATTAGACAGGAATGGGAACGAGCAGTACTTC. Translation: CASRLDRNGNEQYF.

The chain uses TRBV5-6 and TRBJ2-7; the match to TRBD1 covers 9 bases. V was pared by 4 bases and J by 4 bases, with 6 bases of the junction left unmatched. Germline CDR1 SGHDT, CDR2 YYEEEE. The CDR3 extends over 14 amino acids. CDR3 amino acids: CASSRGTGLYEQYF. The CDR3 DNA sequence: TGTGCCAGCAGCCGGGGGACAGGGTTGTACGAGCAGTACTTC. The full variable domain, in which reference TRBV5-6 and TRBJ2-7 provide the parts outside the CDR3, is DAGVTQSPTHLIKTRGQQVTLRCSPKSGHDTVSWYQQALGQGPQFIFQYYEEEERQRGNFPDRFSGHQFPNYSSELNVNALLLGDSALYLCASSRGTGLYEQYFGPGTRLTVT.

Written as DNA, the CDR3 is TGTGCCAGCAGTGAAAACACGTACACTGAAGCTTTCTTT. Amino acids: CASSENTYTEAFF. The rearrangement joins TRBV6-1 to TRBJ1-1; no firm D call. Trimming shortened V by 2 bases and J by 3 bases, and 7 bases separated the two germline ends. This CDR3 is built from 13 residues. CDR1 and CDR2 (germline): MNHNS, SASEGT.

This chain links TRBV16 with TRBJ1-4; no definite D call. The germline gives CDR1 KGHSY, CDR2 FQNENV. CDR3 length: 14 residues. Trimming pared 4 bases from V and 3 bases from J, leaving 9 bases between. The CDR3, as DNA: TGTGCCAGCAGCCTGTCGCGGGCTAATGAAAAACTGTTTTTT. Its protein product is CASSLSRANEKLFF.

CDR3 nucleotides: TGTGCCAGCAGTGCCCAGTCTCCATTGGATCAGCCCCAGCATTTT. This sequence encodes CASSAQSPLDQPQHF. The V gene is TRBV2, the J gene TRBJ1-5; D not resolved. The V end was cut by 4 bases, the J end by 5 bases, with 15 bases between. Germline V gene sequence: CDR1 SNHLY, CDR2 FYNNEI. The CDR3 length is 15 residues.

The genes are TRBV28 and TRBJ1-2; 8 positions agree with TRBD1. The CDR3 runs 16 residues. With 7 bases clipped from V and 4 bases from J, the junction kept 14 bases outside the gene matches. The germline V gene encodes CDR1 MDHEN and CDR2 SYDVKM. This CDR3 is CASIVRTGFQGYGYTF. CDR3 nucleotide sequence: TGTGCCAGCATCGTTAGGACAGGGTTTCAAGGCTATGGCTACACCTTC.

The V gene is TRBV5-8, the J gene TRBJ2-7, with D perhaps TRBD1 (5 bases). With 0 bases removed from V and 0 bases from J, the gap between germline ends came to 7 bases. The CDR3 has 14 amino acids. Germline CDR1 reads SGHTS; CDR2 reads YDEGEE. CDR3 DNA sequence: TGTGCCAGCAGCTTGGAGGGGCACTCCTACGAGCAGTACTTC. It codes for CASSLEGHSYEQYF.

This sequence joins TRBV6-5 and TRBJ2-7, with TRBD1 identical over 9 bases. The junction had 9 bases not matched to a gene; V was cut back by 10 bases and J by 8 bases. The CDR3 consists of 12 residues. The germline V gene encodes CDR1 MNHEY and CDR2 SVGAGI. CDR3 residues: CATSPGQGQQYF. The CDR3 DNA sequence: TGTGCCACCAGCCCGGGACAGGGTCAGCAGTACTTC.

This sequence joins TRBV3-1 (or the pseudogene TRBV3-2) and TRBJ1-4; tentatively, D is TRBD1 (6 bases). The CDR3 totals 15 residues. The germline V and J ends were trimmed by 2 bases and 4 bases, with 11 bases remaining between them. Germline V lookup: CDR1 LGHDT, CDR2 YNNKEL (reference sequence). CDR3 coding DNA: TGTGCCAGCAGCCAATGGGGGGGCGGTAATGAAAAACTGTTTTTT. Amino acids: CASSQWGGGNEKLFF.